Here is one TCR beta chain with its context. These data belong to a study of PD-1 and CTLA-4 blockade in melanoma. TCRdb keeps only in-frame clones here, not all; method: immunoSEQ multiplex PCR. The sample carries 25,000 to 35,000 clones, approximately 89% recorded once. The V gene lost 5 bases and the J gene lost 7 bases, with 21 bases spanning the gap. The CDR3 runs to 15 residues. In germline, CDR1 is SGHVS, CDR2 FQNEAQ. The TCR sequence derives from a human donor with melanoma. The genes are TRBV7-8 and TRBJ2-7; D is tentatively TRBD1 or TRBD2 (5 bases each). The sequenced sample was CD8+ T cells from peripheral blood, obtained from a patient given anti-PD-1 treatment. The CDR3 sequence is CASSPHQGPSWEQYF. DNA for the CDR3: TGTGCCAGCAGCCCACACCAGGGACCCTCATGGGAGCAGTACTTC.